The 31 T cell receptor beta chains listed next were all sequenced from one sample in a study of naive and memory T cell subsets. An equimolar mix of two oligonucleotides served as the beta constant-region primer for TRBC1 and TRBC2. TCRdb redid the calling of the UMI-ligation and nested PCR reads with MiXCR, one entry per CDR3 protein. The table shows around 90,000 distinct CDR3 sequences, with over 7% occurring only once. The specimen sequenced was central memory CD4+ T cells from blood. Receptors were obtained from a human donor in good health.

This clonotype was counted only a few times. This chain connects TRBV2 to TRBJ2-5; possible D gene TRBD1, 5 bases. This CDR3 spans 15 amino acids. V was trimmed by 2 bases and J by 2 bases, leaving 12 bases between them. Germline values: CDR1 SNHLY, CDR2 FYNNEI. Here the CDR3 reads CASSERRRAQETQYF. CDR3 DNA sequence: TGTGCCAGCAGTGAACGGCGCAGGGCGCAAGAGACCCAGTACTTC. Using reference TRBV2 and TRBJ2-5 for the parts outside the CDR3, the full variable domain is EPEVTQTPSHQVTQMGQEVILRCVPISNHLYFYWYRQILGQKVEFLVSFYNNEISEKSEIFDDQFSVERPDGSNFTLKIRSTKLEDSAMYFCASSERRRAQETQYFGPGTRLLVL.

This clonotype was seen more than once but under ten times. This rearrangement joins TRBV7-3 to TRBJ2-2, with D perhaps being TRBD1 or TRBD2 (5 bases each). Looked up from germline, CDR1 is SGHTA and CDR2 is FQGTGA. Trimming removed 6 bases at V and 5 bases at J, with 13 bases between. The CDR3 runs 14 residues. CDR3 protein: CASSYKWGTGELFF. The CDR3 DNA sequence: TGTGCCAGCAGTTACAAGTGGGGGACCGGGGAGCTGTTTTTT.

The rearrangement joins TRBV7-2 to TRBJ1-2; no definite D call. The CDR3 length is 14 residues. V lost 1 base, J lost 2 bases, and 8 bases lay in between. CDR1 is SGHTA, CDR2 FQGNSA, per germline. The CDR3 is CASSLGALNYGYTF. DNA for the CDR3: TGTGCCAGCAGCTTAGGCGCCCTGAACTATGGCTACACCTTC.

There are many counts of this clonotype. The V call is TRBV7-9, the J call TRBJ1-2; D remains unclear. The ends were cut back, 7 bases at V and 6 bases at J, with 12 bases in the middle. The CDR3 has 12 residues. CDR1 and CDR2 (germline): SEHNR, FQNEAQ (reference sequence). The DNA for the CDR3 is TGTGCCAGCACCGAGACCCGAGATGGCTACACCTTC. It codes for CASTETRDGYTF. Using reference TRBV7-9 and TRBJ1-2 for the parts outside the CDR3, the full variable domain is DTGVSQNPRHKITKRGQNVTFRCDPISEHNRLYWYRQTLGQGPEFLTYFQNEAQLEKSRLLSDRFSAERPKGSFSTLEIQRTEQGDSAMYLCASTETRDGYTFGSGTRLTVV.

The table lists this clonotype with a few counts. V and J are TRBV4-3 and TRBJ2-1; tentatively, D is TRBD2 (5 bases). This CDR3 is 16 amino acids long. Germline assignment: CDR1 LGHNA and CDR2 YSLEER. V lost 4 bases to trimming and J lost 0 bases, with 13 bases between them. CDR3 sequence (DNA): TGCGCCAGCAGCCCGAGGGAGCGGAGCTCCTACAATGAGCAGTTCTTC. Translated, it gives CASSPRERSSYNEQFF.

The chain employs TRBV6-2 or TRBV6-3 and TRBJ1-6; D is unclear. V lost 4 bases and J lost 10, with 17 bases in between. This CDR3 region has 15 residues. Germline values: CDR1 MNHEY, CDR2 SVGEGT. Here the CDR3 reads CASSSASTLVSPLHF. CDR3 sequence (DNA): TGTGCCAGCAGTTCCGCTTCGACACTAGTGTCACCCCTCCACTTT.

The sample holds a few counts of this clonotype. The chain uses TRBV4-1 and TRBJ2-3; D possibly corresponds to TRBD2 (7 bases). The V gene lost 0 bases and the J gene lost 11 bases, with 15 bases spanning the gap. Germline V gives CDR1 MGHRA, CDR2 YSYEKL. This CDR3 is 14 amino acids long. The CDR3 bases are TGCGCCAGCAGCCAAGATCGGTGGGGAGGGGGGCAGTATTTT. Its translation: CASSQDRWGGGQYF.

This clonotype was counted between two and nine times. This chain links TRBV5-1 with TRBJ2-1, with 10 bases matching TRBD1. Germline assignment: CDR1 SGHRS and CDR2 YFSETQ. The CDR3 is 12 residues long. V was pared by 3 bases and J by 12 bases, with 3 bases of the junction left unmatched. The CDR3 nucleotides are TGCGCCAGCAGCTGGGGGGACAGGGGGCAGTTCTTC. Its protein product is CASSWGDRGQFF.

This clonotype appeared a few times. The chain uses TRBV6-2 or TRBV6-3 and TRBJ2-3; TRBD2 matches at 9 bases. The CDR3 sequence is 16 residues long. V lost 5 bases and J lost 3; bases outside the gene matches: 9. Germline assignment: CDR1 MNHEY and CDR2 SVGEGT. The CDR3 nucleotides read TGTGCCAGCAGTCCCTCATCCCTAGCGGGAACAGATACGCAGTATTTT. Translated: CASSPSSLAGTDTQYF.

V gene TRBV13 combines with J gene TRBJ2-1; TRBD2 matches at 10 bases. Germline assignment: CDR1 PRHDT and CDR2 FYEKMQ (reference sequence). V dropped 5 bases and J dropped 8; count of bases not matched to a gene: 12. This CDR3 is built from 16 residues. The CDR3 region is CASSPKSGRARYEQFF. In nucleotides, the CDR3 is TGTGCCAGCAGCCCGAAAAGCGGGAGGGCCAGATATGAGCAGTTCTTC.

At least ten counts were recorded for this clonotype. The genes are TRBV12-3 or TRBV12-4 and TRBJ2-1; no clear D gene. The CDR3 is 15 residues long. V lost 2 bases, J lost 3 bases, and 11 bases lay in between. The CDR3 bases are TGTGCCAGCAGTTTAAGTAGCCCGAGCTACAATGAGCAGTTCTTC. As protein: CASSLSSPSYNEQFF.

The rearrangement links TRBV5-5 to TRBJ2-7, with 7 bases identical to TRBD1. J lost 3 bases, V lost 2 bases, and 2 bases had no gene match. Germline V CDR1 and CDR2: SGHKS, YYEKEE (reference sequence). The CDR3 runs 13 residues. CDR3 region: CASSFGTDYEQYF. CDR3 DNA sequence: TGTGCCAGCAGCTTCGGGACAGACTACGAGCAGTACTTC. Full variable domain (rest looked up from reference TRBV5-5 and TRBJ2-7): DAGVTQSPTHLIKTRGQQVTLRCSPISGHKSVSWYQQVLGQGPQFIFQYYEKEERGRGNFPDRFSARQFPNYSSELNVNALLLGDSALYLCASSFGTDYEQYFGPGTRLTVT.

This clonotype was detected ten times or more. This rearrangement joins TRBV7-2 to TRBJ2-1; 7 bases agree with TRBD1. After removal of 4 bases from V and 3 bases from J, the junction contained 6 bases not matched to a gene. Looked up from germline, CDR1 is SGHTA and CDR2 is FQGNSA. CDR3 length: 15 residues. DNA of the CDR3: TGTGCCAGCAGCTCCGACAGGGCCGGCTACAATGAGCAGTTCTTC. Protein sequence: CASSSDRAGYNEQFF.

CDR3 bases: TGTGCCAGCAACTCCGGACAGCACAATGCGAACACTGAAGCTTTCTTT. Translation gives CASNSGQHNANTEAFF. The gene calls are TRBV12-3 or TRBV12-4 and TRBJ1-1; weak D call: TRBD1 (6 bases). The V end lost 7 bases, the J end lost 1 base, and 19 bases lay between the germline ends. The CDR3 has 16 residues.

The sample holds a few counts of this clonotype. V usage is TRBV6-2 or TRBV6-3 and J usage is TRBJ2-7, with a tentative D call TRBD1 (6 bases). The ends were cut back, 2 bases at V and 0 bases at J, with 11 bases in the middle. The CDR3 runs to 15 residues. Per the germline V gene, CDR1 is MNHEY and CDR2 is SVGEGT. CDR3 sequence reads: CASSYGGSSSYEQYF. The CDR3 DNA reads as TGTGCCAGCAGTTACGGGGGCAGCAGCTCCTACGAGCAGTACTTC.

On this clonotype itself: A clone one base away is much larger, so this may be a read error. The chain employs TRBV4-2 and TRBJ2-1; D gene uncertain. V lost 3 bases to trimming and J lost 5 bases, with 8 bases between them. The CDR3 runs to 13 residues. Germline values: CDR1 LGHNA, CDR2 YNFKEQ. CDR3 DNA sequence: TGTGCCAGCAGCCACTACGTAGACAATGAGCAGTTCTTC. Translation: CASSHYVDNEQFF.

About this clonotype: A read error may explain this, as a much larger clone is one base away. No conserved phenylalanine or tryptophan ends this CDR3, so it is likely a read error. The rearrangement joins TRBV20-1 to TRBJ2-7, with D perhaps assigned TRBD1 or TRBD2 (5 bases each). Germline CDR1 DFQATT, CDR2 SNEGSKA (reference sequence). CDR3 size: 14 residues. Deletions cut 1 base from V and 1 base from J, with 11 bases between. The CDR3 DNA reads as TGCAGTGCTAGAGGGGGGAGAAAATCCTACGAGCAGTACTCC. Translating gives CSARGGRKSYEQYS.

The sample holds many counts of this clonotype. The chain links TRBV6-2 or TRBV6-3 to TRBJ2-1, with 11 bases lining up with TRBD1. This CDR3 region has 17 residues. The junction had 11 bases not matched to a gene; V was cut back by 2 bases and J by 8 bases. CDR1 is MNHEY, CDR2 SVGEGT, per germline. This CDR3 is CASSYPAWDRGRHEQFF. CDR3 sequence (DNA): TGTGCCAGCAGTTACCCGGCCTGGGACAGGGGGAGGCATGAGCAGTTCTTC.

The chain carries TRBV7-8 and TRBJ1-4, with D unclear. Trimming took off 8 bases at V and 8 bases at J, with 21 bases between the two ends. CDR3 size: 15 residues. Looked up from germline, CDR1 is SGHVS and CDR2 is FQNEAQ. CDR3 loop: CASSFHGPSGEKLFF. CDR3 bases: TGTGCCAGCTCCTTTCACGGTCCCTCTGGGGAAAAACTGTTTTTT.

This clonotype has ten or more counts. The genes are TRBV2 and TRBJ2-2; TRBD1 aligns across 10 bases. Losses at the gene ends were 5 bases for V and 5 bases for J; bases not matched to a gene: 5. This CDR3 spans 15 amino acids. CDR1 is SNHLY and CDR2 is FYNNEI in the germline V gene. The CDR3 coding sequence is TGTGCCAGCAGTTGGCGGGACAGGGGAACCGGGGAGCTGTTTTTT. Translating it yields CASSWRDRGTGELFF.

This clonotype was seen only a few times. The chain links TRBV7-2 to TRBJ1-6; 7 positions match TRBD1. CDR1 SGHTA and CDR2 FQGNSA come from the germline V gene. Unmatched junction bases numbered 9, after V lost 5 bases and J lost 8 bases. The CDR3 length is 15 residues. In DNA, the CDR3 is TGTGCCAGCAGCAAAAGACAGGGCGGGGATTCACCCCTCCACTTT. It is translated as CASSKRQGGDSPLHF.

V and J are TRBV29-1 and TRBJ1-5, with 8 bases lining up with TRBD1. With V trimmed by 7 bases and J by 5 bases, 4 bases remained unmatched. CDR1 and CDR2 from the germline V gene are SQVTM and ANQGSEA. CDR3 length: 12 amino acids. This chain's CDR3 is CSGGQDHQPQHF. The CDR3 DNA reads TGCAGCGGGGGACAGGATCATCAGCCCCAGCATTTT.

This clonotype was counted at least ten times. This rearrangement joins TRBV18 to TRBJ1-2, with a tentative D call TRBD1 (6 bases). Trimming left V 6 bases short and J 4 bases short, with 12 bases between. Germline assignment: CDR1 KGHSH and CDR2 LQKENI. The CDR3 spans 13 residues. The chain's CDR3 is CASSLGQSYGYTF. The CDR3 region has the DNA TGTGCCAGCTCGTTAGGACAGAGCTATGGCTACACCTTC. The full variable domain, its missing parts supplied by reference TRBV18 and TRBJ1-2, is NAGVMQNPRHLVRRRGQEARLRCSPMKGHSHVYWYRQLPEEGLKFMVYLQKENIIDESGMPKERFSAEFPKEGPSILRIQQVVRGDSAAYFCASSLGQSYGYTFGSGTRLTVV.

This clonotype was recorded many times. The rearrangement joins TRBV2 to TRBJ1-1, with a tentative D call TRBD1 (5 bases). V was clipped by 3 bases and J by 6 bases, with 14 bases between them. The CDR3 consists of 14 residues. Germline CDR1 and CDR2: SNHLY and FYNNEI. The CDR3 loop reads CASSEAPGSSEAFF. The CDR3 nucleotides read TGTGCCAGCAGTGAGGCCCCAGGGTCGTCTGAAGCTTTCTTT. Supplemented by reference TRBV2 and TRBJ1-1, the full variable domain reads EPEVTQTPSHQVTQMGQEVILRCVPISNHLYFYWYRQILGQKVEFLVSFYNNEISEKSEIFDDQFSVERPDGSNFTLKIRSTKLEDSAMYFCASSEAPGSSEAFFGQGTRLTVV.

The chain employs TRBV12-3 or TRBV12-4 and TRBJ2-1, with TRBD2 as a possible D gene (7 bases). The CDR3 is 14 amino acids. V lost 2 bases and J lost 6, with 11 bases in between. The CDR3 region has the DNA TGTGCCAGCAGTTTACAGGGAGGGGGCAATGAGCAGTTCTTC. The encoded protein is CASSLQGGGNEQFF.

As to this clonotype: A much larger clone lies one base from this, so it may be a read error. The final CDR3 position lacks the conserved phenylalanine or tryptophan, pointing to a likely read error. The chain couples TRBV7-2 to TRBJ1-2, with D possibly matching TRBD1 (5 bases). The CDR3 consists of 14 residues. Trimming cost V 5 bases and J 4 bases, with 14 bases left between them. CDR1 is SGHTA and CDR2 is FQGNSA in the germline V gene. The CDR3 DNA sequence: TGTGCCAGCAGCCCCCAGGGACGGACCTATGGCTACACCTCC. Translated, it gives CASSPQGRTYGYTS.

This clonotype has just a few counts. The V call is TRBV27, the J call TRBJ2-6; perhaps TRBD1 as D (6 bases). Germline loops: CDR1 MNHEY, CDR2 SMNVEV (reference sequence). V was cut by 6 bases and J by 4 bases, with 13 bases left in between. CDR3 length: 15 amino acids. The CDR3 spells CASRKQGTGANVLTF. In DNA form, the CDR3 reads TGTGCCAGCAGGAAGCAGGGGACCGGGGCCAACGTCCTGACTTTC.

The V gene is TRBV20-1, the J gene TRBJ2-7; no firm D call. V was trimmed by 6 bases and J by 0 bases, leaving 15 bases between them. CDR3 length: 14 residues. Germline CDR1 is DFQATT and CDR2 is SNEGSKA (reference sequence). The CDR3 spells CSAYDLTNSYEQYF. The CDR3, as DNA: TGCAGTGCCTACGATCTGACAAACTCCTACGAGCAGTACTTC.

In this sample, this clonotype turned up many times. The chain combines TRBV6-2 or TRBV6-3 with TRBJ2-1; a possible D gene is TRBD2 (6 bases). V was cut by 4 bases and J by 1 base, with 23 bases left in between. Germline values: CDR1 MNHEY, CDR2 SVGEGT. The CDR3 is 19 residues long. CDR3 in amino acids: CASSFPRATGESSYNEQFF. The CDR3 region has the DNA TGTGCCAGCAGTTTTCCCCGAGCCACGGGAGAATCATCCTACAATGAGCAGTTCTTC.

This clonotype came up many times. The V and J genes are TRBV30 and TRBJ2-1; 10 bases match TRBD1. Germline V gene lookup returns CDR1 GTSNPN and CDR2 SVGIG (reference sequence). With 2 bases clipped from V and 9 bases from J, the junction kept 16 bases outside the gene matches. This CDR3 has 17 amino acids. CDR3 DNA: TGTGCCTGGAGTTACCCCCTCCCGGGACAGGGGAACTGTGAGCAGTTCTTC. Encoded protein: CAWSYPLPGQGNCEQFF.

This clonotype was recorded at least ten times. The chain joins TRBV6-2 or TRBV6-3 to TRBJ1-1, with 8 nucleotides matching TRBD1. Germline trimming cut 6 bases from V and 4 bases from J; bases unmatched to any gene: 7. The germline gives CDR1 MNHEY, CDR2 SVGEGT. The CDR3 is made up of 14 amino acids. CDR3 loop: CASSFRGPGTEAFF. Here the CDR3 DNA reads TGTGCCAGCAGCTTCAGGGGGCCGGGCACTGAAGCTTTCTTT.